This T cell receptor (beta chain) was documented in a study of blood T cell repertoires in COVID-19. Study at large: PBMCs, B-cell-depleted T cells, or T cells provided the cDNA or gDNA that made up the material.

Study members were between about 18 and 89 years old and lived in around 24 US regions. Participants' reported clinical history set cohort assignment. What the recovered Cohort 3 donors had was two negative PCRs, clearance, or symptom resolution. Germline CDR1 MNHEY, CDR2 SVGAGI. The CDR3 spans 14 residues. J was trimmed by 2 bases and V by 8 bases; bases with no gene match: 4. Libraries were prepared by immunoSEQ multiplex PCR; TCRdb keeps only in-frame clonotypes and omits some of them. Among 230,000 or so clones listed, roughly 80% were seen once. The clonotype originates from a man aged 50-59 years who had recovered from COVID-19. Sequenced: PBMCs or T cells enriched from blood (not recorded which). The chain employs TRBV6-5 and TRBJ2-5; TRBD2 matches at 11 bases. CDR3 residues: CASQIAGGQETQYF. The CDR3 region has the DNA TGTGCCAGCCAGATAGCGGGGGGGCAAGAGACCCAGTACTTC.